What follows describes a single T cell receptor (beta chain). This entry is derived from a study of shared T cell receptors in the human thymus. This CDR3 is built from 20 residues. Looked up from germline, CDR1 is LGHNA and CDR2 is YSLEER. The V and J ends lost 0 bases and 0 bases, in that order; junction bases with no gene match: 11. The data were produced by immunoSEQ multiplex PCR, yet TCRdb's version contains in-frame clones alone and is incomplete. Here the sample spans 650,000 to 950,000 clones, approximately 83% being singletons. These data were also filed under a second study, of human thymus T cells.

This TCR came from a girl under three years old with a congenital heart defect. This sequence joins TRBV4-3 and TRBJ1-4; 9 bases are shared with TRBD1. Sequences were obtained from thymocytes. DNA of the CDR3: TGCGCCAGCAGCCAAGAATGGGACAGGGTCCGGGATGCAACTAATGAAAAACTGTTTTTT. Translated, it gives CASSQEWDRVRDATNEKLFF.